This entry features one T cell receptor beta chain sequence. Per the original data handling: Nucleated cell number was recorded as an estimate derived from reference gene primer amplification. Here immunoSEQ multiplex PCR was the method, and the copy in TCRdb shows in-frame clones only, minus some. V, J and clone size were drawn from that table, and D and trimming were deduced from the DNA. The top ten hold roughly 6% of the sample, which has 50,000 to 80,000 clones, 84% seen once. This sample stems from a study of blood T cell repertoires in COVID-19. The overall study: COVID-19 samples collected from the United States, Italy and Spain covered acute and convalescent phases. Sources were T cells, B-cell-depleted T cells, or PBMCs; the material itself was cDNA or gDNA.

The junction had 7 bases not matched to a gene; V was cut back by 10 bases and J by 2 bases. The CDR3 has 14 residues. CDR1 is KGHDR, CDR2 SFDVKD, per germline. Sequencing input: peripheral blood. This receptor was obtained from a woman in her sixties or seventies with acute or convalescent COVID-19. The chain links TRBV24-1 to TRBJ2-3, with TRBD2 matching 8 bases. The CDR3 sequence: CATLSGGPTDTQYF. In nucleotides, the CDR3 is TGTGCCACTTTAAGCGGGGGCCCCACAGATACGCAGTATTTT.